This passage covers 15 T cell receptor beta chains from one sample sequenced in a study of cytomegalovirus exposure and HLA in healthy donors. PCR employed 60 Vbeta and 13 Jbeta primers. Profiled with immunoSEQ multiplex PCR; TCRdb holds only in-frame clones, not every one. The sample has approximately 150,000 clones, roughly four fifths seen once; the top ten hold more than 2.5%. Sequenced sample: PBMCs. These receptors were collected from a man younger than 35 in good health and CMV-seropositive.

This chain connects TRBV25-1 to TRBJ1-1; D is undetermined. From germline, CDR1 is MGHDK and CDR2 SYGVNS. This CDR3 has 12 residues. V was clipped by 3 bases and J by 3 bases, with 5 bases between them. The CDR3 DNA follows: TGTGCCAGCAGTGATTCGGACACTGAAGCTTTCTTT. It translates to CASSDSDTEAFF. Together with reference TRBV25-1 and TRBJ1-1, the CDR3 gives the full variable domain: EADIYQTPRYLVIGTGKKITLECSQTMGHDKMYWYQQDPGMELHLIHYSYGVNSTEKGDLSSESTVSRIRTEHFPLTLESARPSHTSQYLCASSDSDTEAFFGQGTRLTVV.

V usage is TRBV5-1 and J usage is TRBJ2-7, with a possible D match to TRBD1 (6 bases). Trimming shortened V by 4 bases and J by 4 bases, and 15 bases separated the two germline ends. Germline CDR1 SGHRS, CDR2 YFSETQ. The CDR3 spans 14 residues. The CDR3 sequence is CASSPDWGQYEQYF. CDR3 coding DNA: TGCGCCAGCAGCCCAGATTGGGGGCAGTACGAGCAGTACTTC.

The chain joins TRBV7-3 to TRBJ2-5, with D maybe TRBD2 (5 bases). This CDR3 is 13 amino acids long. V was clipped by 2 bases and J by 3 bases, with 7 bases between them. Germline values: CDR1 SGHTA, CDR2 FQGTGA. CDR3 sequence (DNA): TGTGCCAGCAGCTTAGCGGGCAAAGAGACCCAGTACTTC. Protein: CASSLAGKETQYF.

The chain employs TRBV5-1 and TRBJ1-2; D remains ambiguous. Germline loops: CDR1 SGHRS, CDR2 YFSETQ. V was clipped by 0 bases and J by 4 bases, with 13 bases between them. The CDR3 is 15 residues long. This CDR3 is CASSLGQQTSYGYTF. The CDR3 DNA reads as TGCGCCAGCAGCTTGGGGCAGCAGACATCCTATGGCTACACCTTC.

CDR3 protein: CASSQPGTGYTDTQYF. For the CDR3, the DNA is TGCGCCAGCAGCCAACCCGGGACAGGTTACACAGATACGCAGTATTTT. The chain recombines TRBV4-1 with TRBJ2-3, with 8 bases that match TRBD1. CDR1 and CDR2 (germline): MGHRA, YSYEKL. The CDR3 consists of 16 residues. V shed 2 bases and J 2 bases; nucleotides not matched to a gene: 6.

This clone appeared many times. The V and J genes are TRBV7-2 and TRBJ2-5, with D possibly TRBD1 on 6 matching bases. Germline-derived CDR1 and CDR2 are SGHTA and FQGNSA. This CDR3 spans 15 amino acids. The germline V and J ends were trimmed by 5 bases and 5 bases, with 18 bases remaining between them. CDR3 sequence reads: CASSQSRGVGETQYF. The DNA of the CDR3 is TGTGCCAGCAGCCAATCCAGGGGAGTCGGGGAGACCCAGTACTTC.

This chain joins TRBV18 and TRBJ1-1; D might be TRBD1 (5 bases). Germline CDR1 and CDR2: KGHSH and LQKENI. V was cut by 2 bases and J by 1 base, with 8 bases left in between. The CDR3 spans 14 residues. CDR3 sequence reads: CASSPNQGNTEAFF. CDR3 in DNA: TGTGCCAGCTCACCAAACCAGGGGAACACTGAAGCTTTCTTT.

The chain links TRBV27 to TRBJ1-1; D is possibly TRBD1 (5 bases). There are 15 residues in the CDR3. Per the germline V gene, CDR1 is MNHEY and CDR2 is SMNVEV (reference sequence). Trimming shortened V by 5 bases and J by 3 bases, and 16 bases separated the two germline ends. The CDR3 nucleotides read TGTGCCAGCAGTGGGCCCAAAAAAGGGGACACTGAAGCTTTCTTT. Translating gives CASSGPKKGDTEAFF.

The sample holds one count of this clone. The chain joins TRBV4-1 to TRBJ2-3; TRBD2 matches 7 bases. After removal of 4 bases from V and 6 bases from J, the junction contained 19 bases not matched to a gene. The germline CDR1 and CDR2 sequences are MGHRA and YSYEKL. CDR3 size: 18 residues. In nucleotides, the CDR3 is TGCGCCAGCAGCCCTTCAGTAGGTGGGAGGGTAACAGAGGATACGCAGTATTTT. Its protein product is CASSPSVGGRVTEDTQYF.

The V call is TRBV27, the J call TRBJ1-5; a weak D match, TRBD1 (5 bases). The CDR3 totals 13 residues. V lost 8 bases to trimming and J lost 3 bases, with 11 bases between them. Germline lookup yields CDR1 MNHEY and CDR2 SMNVEV (reference sequence). The CDR3 DNA follows: TGTGCCAGCGGAAGGGGTTTCAATCAGCCCCAGCATTTT. It yields the protein CASGRGFNQPQHF.

The J gene is TRBJ2-4, the V gene TRBV7-6, with D unclear. This CDR3 has 14 residues. CDR1 is SGHVS, CDR2 FNYEAQ, per germline. Trimming shortened V by 5 bases and J by 1 base, and 9 bases separated the two germline ends. CDR3 sequence (DNA): TGTGCCAGCAGCCCCAAAACTGCCAAAAACATTCAGTACTTC. Protein: CASSPKTAKNIQYF.

V usage is TRBV2 and J usage is TRBJ2-3; D is perhaps TRBD2 (6 bases). V lost 7 bases and J 6 bases, leaving 11 bases between the germline ends. Germline V gene lookup returns CDR1 SNHLY and CDR2 FYNNEI. CDR3 length: 12 amino acids. The CDR3 coding sequence is TGTGCCAGCATAAAAGGAGGGGATACGCAGTATTTT. This translates into CASIKGGDTQYF. Full variable domain (rest looked up from reference TRBV2 and TRBJ2-3): EPEVTQTPSHQVTQMGQEVILRCVPISNHLYFYWYRQILGQKVEFLVSFYNNEISEKSEIFDDQFSVERPDGSNFTLKIRSTKLEDSAMYFCASIKGGDTQYFGPGTRLTVL.

The rearrangement joins TRBV29-1 to TRBJ1-2; 11 bases fit TRBD1. V trimming: 5 bases; J trimming: 7 bases; junction bases outside the gene matches: 3. Germline CDR1 and CDR2: SQVTM and ANQGSEA. This CDR3 comprises 12 residues. This CDR3 is CSVWTGGGGYTF. In DNA, the CDR3 is TGCAGCGTTTGGACAGGGGGCGGTGGCTACACCTTC.

This rearrangement joins TRBV5-1 to TRBJ2-2, with D possibly matching TRBD1 (6 bases). With 1 base removed from V and 4 bases from J, the gap between germline ends came to 11 bases. CDR1 and CDR2 from the germline V gene are SGHRS and YFSETQ. This CDR3 comprises 15 residues. CDR3 sequence (DNA): TGCGCCAGCAGCTTGATCAGGGGTGCCACCGGGGAGCTGTTTTTT. Its translation is CASSLIRGATGELFF.

In nucleotides, the CDR3 is TGTGCCAGCGAACTAGGGAACTACAATGAGCAGTTCTTC. Its protein is CASELGNYNEQFF. The V call is TRBV5-5, the J call TRBJ2-1, with a weak D call TRBD2 (5 bases). Germline CDR1 and CDR2: SGHKS and YYEKEE (reference sequence). The V end lost 7 bases, the J end lost 3 bases, and 11 bases lay between the germline ends. CDR3 length: 13 amino acids.